This record looks at one T cell receptor (beta chain) sequence and its context. Germline V gives CDR1 LGHNA, CDR2 YSLEER. The V end was cut by 0 bases, the J end by 9 bases, with 20 bases between. The CDR3 totals 16 residues. These data come from a study of T cell changes during pregnancy in multiple sclerosis. The protocol was immunoSEQ multiplex PCR, while the TCRdb copy is restricted to in-frame clones and leaves out a portion. The top ten clones hold around 0.38% of a sample with almost 50,000 clones, almost 95% of them seen once. The rearrangement links TRBV4-3 to TRBJ1-1, with D possibly matching TRBD1 (5 bases). This TCR was recovered from a female donor in good health, enrolled as a control in a pregnancy study. The specimen comprised CD4+ T cells from peripheral blood mononuclear cells, sampled in the second trimester of pregnancy. The CDR3 DNA reads as TGCGCCAGCAGCCAAGAGGCACGGACACGGGCTAGTCAAGCTTTCTTT. Its translation is CASSQEARTRASQAFF.